These T cell receptor beta chains were read from a single sample in a study of blood T cell repertoires in COVID-19. The repertoire was sequenced with immunoSEQ multiplex PCR; TCRdb's copy has only in-frame clones and lacks some. There are fewer than 700,000 clones in the sample; around 90% occur only once, and around 8% lies in the top ten. Sequences were obtained from peripheral blood. These receptors came from a woman aged 45-65 years with COVID-19, enrolled during active disease. Both conserved end residues are part of each CDR3. Each record gives: V gene, clone size, J gene, D gene, CDR3 protein, CDR3 DNA. The D gene is left open where the match is weak. Only part of the rows carry a size: once, few, many, or a class if the clone is expanded.

V: TRBV4-1; size: NA; J: TRBJ1-2; D: NA; CDR3: CASSQESGLGGYTF; DNA: TGCGCCAGCAGCCAAGAATCAGGTTTAGGCGGCTACACCTTC
V: TRBV2; size: NA; J: TRBJ1-1; D: NA; CDR3: CASKGARGGTEAFF; DNA: TGTGCCAGCAAGGGTGCAAGGGGAGGAACTGAAGCTTTCTTT
V: TRBV19; size: once; J: TRBJ2-5; D: TRBD1; CDR3: CASSVGQGGETQYF; DNA: TGTGCCAGTAGCGTGGGACAGGGAGGAGAGACCCAGTACTTC
V: TRBV20-1; size: NA; J: TRBJ1-2; D: NA; CDR3: CSAEEDYGYTF; DNA: TGCAGTGCCGAGGAGGACTATGGCTACACCTTC
V: TRBV18; size: NA; J: TRBJ1-1; D: NA; CDR3: CASSWGRGRTEAFF; DNA: TGTGCCAGCTCATGGGGCAGGGGTCGCACTGAAGCTTTCTTT
V: TRBV15; size: NA; J: TRBJ2-3; D: NA; CDR3: CATSRDNQGITDTQYF; DNA: TGTGCCACCAGCAGAGATAATCAGGGGATCACAGATACGCAGTATTTT
V: TRBV20-1; size: NA; J: TRBJ1-4; D: NA; CDR3: CSASLNEKLFF; DNA: TGCAGTGCTAGCCTAAATGAAAAACTGTTTTTT
V: TRBV9; size: NA; J: TRBJ2-3; D: NA; CDR3: CASSVAADTQYF; DNA: TGTGCCAGCAGCGTCGCAGCAGATACGCAGTATTTT
V: TRBV5-6; size: few; J: TRBJ2-1; D: TRBD2; CDR3: CASSTSGAYNEQFF; DNA: TGTGCCAGCAGTACTAGCGGGGCCTACAATGAGCAGTTCTTC
V: TRBV5-1; size: NA; J: TRBJ2-6; D: NA; CDR3: CASSFVFSGANVLTF; DNA: TGCGCCAGCAGCTTTGTCTTTTCCGGGGCCAACGTCCTGACTTTC
V: TRBV3-1/TRBV3-2; size: NA; J: TRBJ2-3; D: TRBD2; CDR3: CASSLGLAATDTQYF; DNA: TGTGCCAGCAGCCTGGGACTAGCGGCAACAGATACGCAGTATTTT
V: TRBV6-5; size: NA; J: TRBJ1-3; D: NA; CDR3: CASSRGVSGNTIYF; DNA: TGTGCCAGCAGCCGCGGAGTCTCTGGAAACACCATATATTTT
V: TRBV29-1; size: once; J: TRBJ1-2; D: TRBD1; CDR3: CSVDGFGQGNYGYTF; DNA: TGCAGCGTTGACGGTTTTGGACAGGGGAACTATGGCTACACCTTC
V: TRBV30; size: NA; J: TRBJ2-1; D: NA; CDR3: CAWRLSGYNEQFF; DNA: TGTGCCTGGAGATTATCCGGCTACAATGAGCAGTTCTTC
V: TRBV30; size: NA; J: TRBJ1-2; D: NA; CDR3: CAGGQGPAYGYTF; DNA: TGTGCCGGCGGACAAGGACCCGCGTATGGCTACACCTTC
V: TRBV29-1; size: NA; J: TRBJ1-1; D: TRBD1; CDR3: CSVVRGPSTEAFF; DNA: TGCAGCGTTGTGAGGGGGCCGAGCACTGAAGCTTTCTTT
V: TRBV3-1/TRBV3-2; size: NA; J: TRBJ1-2; D: NA; CDR3: CASSQVQTDSLFGYTF; DNA: TGTGCCAGCAGCCAAGTCCAAACGGACAGTCTCTTTGGCTACACCTTC
V: TRBV2; size: NA; J: TRBJ1-1; D: NA; CDR3: CASSQQGYTEAFF; DNA: TGTGCCAGCAGTCAACAGGGTTACACTGAAGCTTTCTTT
V: TRBV6-5; size: NA; J: TRBJ2-7; D: TRBD1; CDR3: CASRPDRGNEQYF; DNA: TGTGCCAGCAGGCCGGACAGGGGGAACGAGCAGTACTTC
V: TRBV20-1; size: NA; J: TRBJ2-2; D: NA; CDR3: CSASGGAGELFF; DNA: TGCAGTGCTAGTGGGGGAGCCGGGGAGCTGTTTTTT
V: TRBV14; size: NA; J: TRBJ2-1; D: TRBD1; CDR3: CASSQARGIYNEQFF; DNA: TGTGCCAGCAGCCAAGCCAGGGGGATATACAATGAGCAGTTCTTC
V: TRBV6-6; size: NA; J: TRBJ2-1; D: TRBD1; CDR3: CASSRDSYNEQFF; DNA: TGTGCCAGCAGCCGGGACAGTTACAATGAGCAGTTCTTC
V: TRBV28; size: NA; J: TRBJ2-5; D: NA; CDR3: CASRYGGTETQYF; DNA: TGTGCCAGCAGGTACGGCGGCACAGAGACCCAGTACTTC
V: TRBV6-1; size: NA; J: TRBJ1-2; D: TRBD1; CDR3: CASSEGTANHYGYTF; DNA: TGTGCCAGCAGTGAGGGGACAGCCAACCACTATGGCTACACCTTC
V: TRBV7-3; size: NA; J: TRBJ2-3; D: TRBD2; CDR3: CASSLGTSGGSTDTQYF; DNA: TGTGCCAGCAGCCTCGGGACTAGCGGGGGCAGCACAGATACGCAGTATTTT
V: TRBV30; size: NA; J: TRBJ2-6; D: TRBD2; CDR3: CAWSAGGAGANVLTF; DNA: TGTGCCTGGAGCGCCGGGGGGGCTGGGGCCAACGTCCTGACTTTC
V: TRBV2; size: NA; J: TRBJ2-3; D: NA; CDR3: CASSETRWDTQYF; DNA: TGTGCCAGCAGTGAGACTCGTTGGGATACGCAGTATTTT
V: TRBV9; size: NA; J: TRBJ2-5; D: NA; CDR3: CASSGSIRETQYF; DNA: TGTGCCAGCAGCGGGAGTATAAGAGAGACCCAGTACTTC
V: TRBV4-1; size: NA; J: TRBJ1-2; D: NA; CDR3: CASSQQNYGYTF; DNA: TGCGCCAGCAGCCAACAGAACTATGGCTACACCTTC
V: TRBV5-5; size: NA; J: TRBJ1-1; D: NA; CDR3: CASSPTSGTEAFF; DNA: TGTGCCAGCAGCCCAACATCGGGGACTGAAGCTTTCTTT
V: TRBV4-2; size: NA; J: TRBJ2-5; D: TRBD2; CDR3: CASSLEWGLAGGQETQYF; DNA: TGTGCCAGCAGCCTTGAGTGGGGACTAGCGGGGGGCCAAGAGACCCAGTACTTC
V: TRBV5-1; size: NA; J: TRBJ1-1; D: NA; CDR3: CASSLEGPIGAFF; DNA: TGCGCCAGCAGCTTGGAGGGGCCGATTGGAGCTTTCTTT
V: TRBV2; size: NA; J: TRBJ2-1; D: TRBD1; CDR3: CASSDRTGRNEQFF; DNA: TGTGCCAGCAGTGATAGGACAGGACGGAATGAGCAGTTCTTC
V: TRBV14; size: NA; J: TRBJ2-3; D: NA; CDR3: CASSPGGTDTQYF; DNA: TGTGCCAGCAGCCCCGGAGGCACAGATACGCAGTATTTT
V: TRBV18; size: NA; J: TRBJ2-1; D: TRBD1; CDR3: CASSPTGGYNEQFF; DNA: TGTGCCAGCTCACCGACAGGGGGGTACAATGAGCAGTTCTTC
V: TRBV21-1; size: once; J: TRBJ1-5; D: NA; CDR3: CASSKETDPSPQHF; DNA: TGTGCCAGCAGCAAAGAGACTGATCCTAGCCCCCAGCATTTT
V: TRBV14; size: few; J: TRBJ2-7; D: TRBD1; CDR3: CASSHLGQGLYEQYF; DNA: TGTGCCAGCAGCCATCTTGGACAGGGCCTCTACGAGCAGTACTTC
V: TRBV7-3; size: NA; J: TRBJ2-3; D: NA; CDR3: CASSTGGTDTQYF; DNA: TGTGCCAGCAGCACGGGGGGCACAGATACGCAGTATTTT
V: TRBV7-8; size: NA; J: TRBJ2-3; D: TRBD1; CDR3: CASKGAGADTQYF; DNA: TGTGCCAGCAAGGGGGCAGGGGCAGATACGCAGTATTTT
V: TRBV29-1; size: NA; J: TRBJ1-1; D: NA; CDR3: CSGYTESGTEAFF; DNA: TGCAGCGGTTACACGGAGAGTGGCACTGAAGCTTTCTTT
V: TRBV7-8; size: NA; J: TRBJ2-1; D: TRBD2; CDR3: CASSRRQRGNEQFF; DNA: TGTGCCAGCAGCCGTCGCCAGCGGGGGAATGAGCAGTTCTTC
V: TRBV6-5; size: NA; J: TRBJ1-2; D: NA; CDR3: CASSQSTTNYGYTF; DNA: TGTGCCAGCAGCCAGTCGACAACTAACTATGGCTACACCTTC
V: TRBV30; size: NA; J: TRBJ2-5; D: NA; CDR3: CAWRKAGARETQYF; DNA: TGTGCCTGGAGGAAGGCAGGGGCCCGGGAGACCCAGTACTTC
V: TRBV5-1; size: once; J: TRBJ2-6; D: NA; CDR3: CASSLGQGSGANVLTF; DNA: TGCGCCAGCAGCTTGGGGCAGGGCTCTGGGGCCAACGTCCTGACTTTC
V: TRBV6-5; size: NA; J: TRBJ1-2; D: TRBD1; CDR3: CASSRTGRTGIGYTF; DNA: TGTGCCAGCAGTAGAACCGGTAGGACAGGGATTGGCTACACCTTC
V: TRBV7-7; size: NA; J: TRBJ2-5; D: NA; CDR3: CASSRGQSETQYF; DNA: TGTGCCAGCAGCCGTGGGCAGTCTGAGACCCAGTACTTC
V: TRBV11-3; size: NA; J: TRBJ2-2; D: TRBD1; CDR3: CASSLRQGSEFGELFF; DNA: TGTGCCAGCAGCCTCCGACAGGGTTCGGAGTTCGGGGAGCTGTTTTTT
V: TRBV6-5; size: NA; J: TRBJ1-1; D: NA; CDR3: CASSSGFGGQAFF; DNA: TGTGCCAGCAGTTCGGGATTTGGGGGCCAAGCTTTCTTT
V: TRBV3-1/TRBV3-2; size: NA; J: TRBJ1-5; D: TRBD1; CDR3: CASSPYTGGGQPQHF; DNA: TGTGCCAGCAGCCCGTATACAGGGGGAGGCCAGCCCCAGCATTTT
V: TRBV7-2; size: NA; J: TRBJ2-2; D: NA; CDR3: CASSLGGGHTGELFF; DNA: TGTGCCAGCAGCTTAGGTGGTGGGCACACCGGGGAGCTGTTTTTT
V: TRBV6-4; size: NA; J: TRBJ1-1; D: TRBD1; CDR3: CASSPGGTGGLTEAFF; DNA: TGTGCCAGCAGCCCCGGGGGGACAGGGGGCCTAACTGAAGCTTTCTTT
V: TRBV28; size: NA; J: TRBJ2-1; D: TRBD2; CDR3: CASRPGLAGNEQFF; DNA: TGTGCCAGCAGACCTGGACTAGCAGGCAATGAGCAGTTCTTC
V: TRBV2; size: NA; J: TRBJ2-7; D: NA; CDR3: CASKSFYRSFFYEQYF; DNA: TGTGCCAGCAAATCGTTTTATCGGTCCTTTTTCTACGAGCAGTACTTC
V: TRBV5-4; size: NA; J: TRBJ2-1; D: TRBD2; CDR3: CASSLPGGGIGEQFF; DNA: TGTGCCAGCAGCCTCCCGGGCGGGGGAATAGGTGAGCAGTTCTTC